These 29 T cell receptor beta chains were sequenced from one sample in a study of blood T cell repertoires in COVID-19. The method was immunoSEQ multiplex PCR; TCRdb's version includes in-frame clones alone and lacks a portion of them. The table includes 35,000 to 45,000 clones, roughly 86% detected once. The specimen was peripheral blood. The receptors originated from a human donor in a cohort sampled during active COVID-19.

This clone appeared a single time. V usage is TRBV12-5 and J usage is TRBJ2-6; no definite D call. CDR1 and CDR2 (germline): LGHNT, FRNRAP. This CDR3 is built from 15 residues. V lost 1 base to trimming and J lost 2 bases, with 6 bases between them. The DNA of the CDR3 is TGTGCTAGTGGTTTGGCCCGAGCTGGGGCCAACGTCCTGACTTTC. It yields the protein CASGLARAGANVLTF.

This chain connects TRBV27 to TRBJ1-5; TRBD1 matches 7 bases. Germline V CDR1 and CDR2: MNHEY, SMNVEV (reference sequence). The CDR3 has 13 amino acids. J gave up 2 bases and V 5 bases, and 0 bases lay outside the gene matches. CDR3: CASSTGGNQPQHF. For the CDR3, the DNA is TGTGCCAGCAGTACAGGGGGCAATCAGCCCCAGCATTTT.

V and J are TRBV14 and TRBJ1-5; no reliable D call. Per the germline V gene, CDR1 is SGHDN and CDR2 is FVKESK. CDR3 length: 12 residues. V was cut by 2 bases and J by 3 bases, with 2 bases left in between. The CDR3 nucleotides are TGTGCCAGCAGCCAATACAATCAGCCCCAGCATTTT. Translated, it gives CASSQYNQPQHF.

The V gene is TRBV4-3, the J gene TRBJ2-2; a possible D gene is TRBD1 (5 bases). Looked up from germline, CDR1 is LGHNA and CDR2 is YSLEER. The germline V and J ends were trimmed by 3 bases and 2 bases, with 13 bases remaining between them. CDR3 length equals 16 residues. CDR3 sequence (DNA): TGCGCCAGCAGCCAGGGTCAGGGCGTCAACACCGGGGAGCTGTTTTTT. This translates into CASSQGQGVNTGELFF.

The chain combines TRBV7-9 with TRBJ2-1, with a possible D match to TRBD2 (6 bases). The germline V and J ends were trimmed by 6 bases and 5 bases, with 17 bases remaining between them. The CDR3 is made up of 15 amino acids. CDR1 and CDR2 from the germline V gene are SEHNR and FQNEAQ (reference sequence). CDR3 nucleotides: TGTGCCAGCAGTCTGTGGGTAGCGGCAAACAATGAGCAGTTCTTC. Translation gives CASSLWVAANNEQFF.

This chain uses TRBV11-2 with TRBJ1-6; TRBD1 might be the D (6 bases). Germline assignment: CDR1 SGHAT and CDR2 FQNNGV. The CDR3 is 14 amino acids. Trimming took 6 bases from V and 9 from J, leaving 15 bases between them. DNA for the CDR3: TGTGCCAGCAGGAACCTGAGGGGGAGTTCACCCCTCCACTTT. Translated: CASRNLRGSSPLHF.

V and J are TRBV4-3 and TRBJ2-1; TRBD2 is a possible D gene (5 bases). This CDR3 is built from 15 residues. The V end was cut by 4 bases, the J end by 1 base, with 11 bases between. In germline, CDR1 is LGHNA, CDR2 YSLEER. DNA for the CDR3: TGCGCCAGCAGCCGGGAAGCGGCGTCCTACAATGAGCAGTTCTTC. This gives the protein CASSREAASYNEQFF.

The chain combines TRBV7-8 with TRBJ2-5; TRBD2 matches at 9 bases. This CDR3 region has 17 residues. The trim removed 1 base at V and 3 bases at J, leaving 9 bases unmatched. Germline V gene lookup returns CDR1 SGHVS and CDR2 FQNEAQ. The CDR3 DNA follows: TGTGCCAGCAGCTTAGTCGTTAGCGGGGGTGACAAAGAGACCCAGTACTTC. Protein: CASSLVVSGGDKETQYF. Combining the CDR3 with reference TRBV7-8 and TRBJ2-5 gives the whole variable domain GAGVSQSPRYKVAKRGQDVALRCDPISGHVSLFWYQQALGQGPEFLTYFQNEAQLDKSGLPSDRFFAERPEGSVSTLKIQRTQQEDSAVYLCASSLVVSGGDKETQYFGPGTRLLVL.

This chain uses TRBV7-9 with TRBJ2-3, with no clear D. This CDR3 spans 13 amino acids. V was shortened by 1 base and J by 6 bases, with 8 bases between the two germline ends. Germline V gene data show CDR1 as SEHNR and CDR2 as FQNEAQ (reference sequence). CDR3 sequence reads: CASSLDSGDTQYF. The CDR3 coding sequence is TGTGCCAGCAGCTTAGATTCCGGGGATACGCAGTATTTT.

V is TRBV10-3 and J is TRBJ1-1; 8 nucleotides line up with TRBD1. V lost 6 bases to trimming and J lost 1 base; unmatched junction nucleotides: 4. The CDR3 has 14 amino acids. Germline CDR1 is ENHRY and CDR2 is SYGVKD. The CDR3: CAISAGTGNTEAFF. CDR3 nucleotide sequence: TGTGCCATCAGCGCCGGGACAGGGAACACTGAAGCTTTCTTT.

This chain joins TRBV12-3 or TRBV12-4 and TRBJ2-5, with D maybe TRBD1 (6 bases). The CDR3 is made up of 13 amino acids. V lost 2 bases to trimming and J lost 2 bases, with 6 bases between them. DNA for the CDR3: TGTGCCAGCAGTTTAAGGGGGCAAGAGACCCAGTACTTC. Amino acids: CASSLRGQETQYF.

This chain links TRBV9 with TRBJ2-7, with TRBD1 matching 7 bases. The CDR3 consists of 12 residues. Trimming removed 5 bases from V and 11 bases from J; junction bases left unmatched: 10. The germline gives CDR1 SGDLS, CDR2 YYNGEE. This CDR3 reads CASSHPGQEEYF. The CDR3 DNA is TGTGCCAGCAGTCATCCCGGACAGGAGGAGTACTTC.

CDR3 residues: CASRPGQGVDGYTF. The CDR3, as DNA: TGCGCCAGCAGACCGGGACAGGGAGTAGATGGCTACACCTTC. The chain carries TRBV4-1 and TRBJ1-2, with 9 bases identical to TRBD1. The CDR3 consists of 14 residues. Trimming took 6 bases from V and 6 from J; bases not matched to a gene: 8. From germline, CDR1 is MGHRA and CDR2 YSYEKL.

This rearrangement joins TRBV27 to TRBJ1-2; TRBD1 aligns across 10 bases. V trimming: 6 bases; J trimming: 5 bases; junction bases outside the gene matches: 6. The CDR3 totals 14 residues. Germline CDR1 is MNHEY and CDR2 is SMNVEV (reference sequence). Here the CDR3 DNA reads TGTGCCAGCAGCACCGGACAGGGGGTATATGGCTACACCTTC. Amino acid sequence: CASSTGQGVYGYTF.

The genes are TRBV14 and TRBJ1-2, with 8 bases identical to TRBD1. This CDR3 contains 15 residues. Germline V gene data show CDR1 as SGHDN and CDR2 as FVKESK. V was clipped by 4 bases and J by 2 bases; unmatched bases: 6. The DNA for the CDR3 is TGTGCCAGCAGCCCTAGGACAGGGTGGAACTATGGCTACACCTTC. Residues: CASSPRTGWNYGYTF.

The chain is built from TRBV24-1 and TRBJ1-5, with D possibly being TRBD1 (6 bases). V was clipped by 9 bases and J by 4 bases, with 18 bases between them. CDR3 length: 15 amino acids. The V gene's germline CDR1 is KGHDR and CDR2 SFDVKD. For the CDR3, the DNA is TGTGCCACCGGGAAGAAGGACAGTGAAAATCAGCCCCAGCATTTT. Amino acids: CATGKKDSENQPQHF.

The chain joins TRBV30 to TRBJ1-5; no definite D call. The CDR3 runs 13 residues. The V end was cut by 1 base, the J end by 0 bases, with 4 bases between. Germline loops: CDR1 GTSNPN, CDR2 SVGIG (reference sequence). The CDR3: CAWSGDSNQPQHF. The CDR3 DNA sequence: TGTGCCTGGAGTGGAGATAGCAATCAGCCCCAGCATTTT.

Concerning this clone: A read error may account for a junction end that differs from germline. The V and J genes are TRBV3-1 (or the pseudogene TRBV3-2) and TRBJ2-2, with D possibly matching TRBD2 (6 bases). Germline CDR1 is LGHDT and CDR2 is YNNKEL (reference sequence). The CDR3 contains 17 residues. Here the CDR3 reads CASSQEHSIGGTAELFF. The CDR3 DNA follows: TGTGCCAGCAGCCAAGAGCATAGTATCGGGGGAACCGCGGAGCTGTTTTTT.

The V and J genes are TRBV7-3 and TRBJ2-1; TRBD2 matches 7 bases. Germline CDR1 and CDR2: SGHTA and FQGTGA. The junction had 11 bases not matched to a gene; V was cut back by 4 bases and J by 8 bases. The CDR3 is 15 amino acids. The DNA of the CDR3 is TGTGCCAGCAGCTCCCTAGCGGCCCCTCGGGATGAGCAGTTCTTC. Protein: CASSSLAAPRDEQFF.

The genes are TRBV5-1 and TRBJ2-2; a possible D gene is TRBD1 (5 bases). The V end lost 0 bases, the J end lost 4 bases, and 7 bases lay between the germline ends. The CDR3 consists of 14 residues. The germline CDR1 and CDR2 sequences are SGHRS and YFSETQ. The CDR3 DNA reads TGCGCCAGCAGCTTGGGCAGGGCCACCGGGGAGCTGTTTTTT. Translated, it gives CASSLGRATGELFF. The full variable domain, with the rest looked up from reference TRBV5-1 and TRBJ2-2, is KAGVTQTPRYLIKTRGQQVTLSCSPISGHRSVSWYQQTPGQGLQFLFEYFSETQRNKGNFPGRFSGRQFSNSRSEMNVSTLELGDSALYLCASSLGRATGELFFGEGSRLTVL.

The chain couples TRBV7-2 to TRBJ1-1, with D perhaps matching TRBD1 (5 bases). CDR3 length equals 14 residues. Deletions cut 3 bases from V and 5 bases from J, with 13 bases between. CDR1 SGHTA and CDR2 FQGNSA come from the germline V gene. The CDR3 protein is CASSFLGGSTEAFF. The CDR3 nucleotides are TGTGCCAGCAGCTTCCTGGGGGGTTCAACTGAAGCTTTCTTT.

This clone was seen a handful of times. The genes are TRBV6-1 and TRBJ1-5, with a tentative D call TRBD1 (5 bases). Germline V gene lookup returns CDR1 MNHNS and CDR2 SASEGT. Deletions cut 0 bases from V and 7 bases from J, with 10 bases between. The CDR3 has 14 amino acids. CDR3 coding DNA: TGTGCCAGCAGTGAAGCGGGGAGGGGACAGCCCCAGCATTTT. Its protein is CASSEAGRGQPQHF.

Of note for this clone: The sample holds other DNA sequences that translate to the same CDR3. The chain uses TRBV19 and TRBJ1-5; no clear D gene. This CDR3 contains 14 residues. V dropped 3 bases and J dropped 5 bases, with 11 bases sitting between them. CDR1 is LNHDA, CDR2 SQIVND, per germline (reference sequence). CDR3 sequence (DNA): TGTGCCAGTAGTATTTGGACTGGGGATCAGCCCCAGCATTTT. This gives the protein CASSIWTGDQPQHF.

The genes are TRBV15 and TRBJ2-1; TRBD2 agrees at 7 bases. Losses at the gene ends were 2 bases for V and 0 bases for J; bases not matched to a gene: 4. This CDR3 has 16 amino acids. CDR1 is LNHNV and CDR2 is YYDKDF in the germline V gene (reference sequence). Here the CDR3 reads CATSRQRDASYNEQFF. The CDR3, as DNA: TGTGCCACCAGCAGACAGCGGGACGCCTCCTACAATGAGCAGTTCTTC.

The rearrangement joins TRBV18 to TRBJ2-2, with a possible D match to TRBD1 (6 bases). V was clipped by 1 base and J by 7 bases, with 7 bases between them. The length of the CDR3 is 13 residues. Germline values: CDR1 KGHSH, CDR2 LQKENI. Written as DNA, the CDR3 is TGTGCCAGCTCACCACAGGGGGACGGGGAGCTGTTTTTT. It translates to CASSPQGDGELFF.

The J gene is TRBJ1-5, the V gene TRBV15; D is ambiguous. The CDR3 totals 14 residues. The V gene's germline CDR1 is LNHNV and CDR2 YYDKDF (reference sequence). Trimming stripped 3 bases from V and 1 base from J, with 7 bases between. The CDR3, as DNA: TGTGCCACCAGCAGGCCTCAGAGCAATCAGCCCCAGCATTTT. Translation gives CATSRPQSNQPQHF.

The J gene is TRBJ2-2, the V gene TRBV19, with 10 nucleotides matching TRBD1. Trimming took 7 bases from V and 3 from J; bases not matched to a gene: 8. The germline gives CDR1 LNHDA, CDR2 SQIVND (reference sequence). The CDR3 extends over 16 amino acids. The CDR3 loop is CASTLDRGIDTGELFF. CDR3 sequence (DNA): TGTGCCAGTACCCTGGACAGGGGGATCGACACCGGGGAGCTGTTTTTT. Looking up the rest from reference TRBV19 and TRBJ2-2 gives the full variable domain: DGGITQSPKYLFRKEGQNVTLSCEQNLNHDAMYWYRQDPGQGLRLIYYSQIVNDFQKGDIAEGYSVSREKKESFPLTVTSAQKNPTAFYLCASTLDRGIDTGELFFGEGSRLTVL.

V and J are TRBV10-3 and TRBJ2-7, with 10 bases aligning to TRBD1. J was trimmed by 3 bases and V by 10 bases; bases with no gene match: 6. Germline loops: CDR1 ENHRY, CDR2 SYGVKD. The CDR3 extends over 13 amino acids. The DNA for the CDR3 is TGTGCCACCAGGACAGGGGGGGGCTACGAGCAGTACTTC. Encoded protein: CATRTGGGYEQYF.

The chain employs TRBV19 and TRBJ1-3; D is possibly TRBD1 (6 bases). The CDR3 spans 14 residues. V was cut by 10 bases and J by 2 bases, with 15 bases left in between. The germline gives CDR1 LNHDA, CDR2 SQIVND (reference sequence). CDR3 sequence reads: CATVLRGPGNTIYF. For the CDR3, the DNA is TGTGCCACCGTTCTCAGGGGACCTGGAAACACCATATATTTT.